A selection of T cell receptor beta chains follows, all from one sample in a study of T cells in Graves' hyperthyroidism and ophthalmopathy. TCRdb reprocessed the multiplex PCR reads with MiXCR, giving one entry per CDR3 protein. The data show 250,000 to 300,000 distinct CDR3 sequences, less than 15% seen once. The sample was blood. The source of these receptors is a woman aged 40 to 50 with Graves' hyperthyroidism that later progressed to Graves' ophthalmopathy. Both conserved end residues are part of each CDR3. The order of the fields is V gene, J gene, clone size, D gene, CDR3 DNA, CDR3 protein. A D gene is named only where the DNA matches it firmly. Part of the rows lack a size; the others show once, few, many or a class for expanded clones.

TRBV7-9	TRBJ1-1	many	-	TGTGCCAGCAGCTTATTACCGGGGGAAGCTTTCTTT	CASSLLPGEAFF
TRBV10-2	TRBJ2-1	-	-	TGCGCCAGCAGAGCTGGGAGCGCCATCTCCTACAATGAGCAGTTCTTC	CASRAGSAISYNEQFF
TRBV19	TRBJ2-1	many	-	TGTGCCAGTAGTCCGGTGTCAAGCTCCTACAATGAGCAGTTCTTC	CASSPVSSSYNEQFF
TRBV2	TRBJ1-5	many	-	TGTGCCAGCCGGGACCGCTTGCCGGATCAGCCCCAGCATTTT	CASRDRLPDQPQHF
TRBV4-1	TRBJ2-1	few	-	TGCGCCAGCAGCCAAGATCAGGGGAGGAATGAGCAGTTCTTC	CASSQDQGRNEQFF
TRBV18	TRBJ2-7	few	-	TGTGCCAGCCACCCCGGGGCCTTCCCCTACGAGCAGTACTTC	CASHPGAFPYEQYF
TRBV19	TRBJ1-1	many	TRBD1	TGTGCCAGTAAGGACAGGGACACTGAAGCTTTCTTT	CASKDRDTEAFF
TRBV30	TRBJ2-7	-	TRBD2	TGTGCCTGGAGTCTAGCGGGATTCGGCGAGCAGTACTTC	CAWSLAGFGEQYF
TRBV4-1	TRBJ1-2	-	-	TGCGCCAGCAGCCAAGACAGGGGATATGGCTACACCTTC	CASSQDRGYGYTF
TRBV4-2	TRBJ2-2	few	TRBD2	TGTGCCAGCAGCCACCTTTTGGCCTCGCCGTCCATAGCGGGATCGAACACCGGGGAGCTGTTTTTT	CASSHLLASPSIAGSNTGELFF
TRBV5-1	TRBJ1-4	many	-	TGCGCCAGCAGCTTGGTGGCTTCAGGTGTCGGAAAACTGTTTTTT	CASSLVASGVGKLFF
TRBV5-6	TRBJ2-5	few	-	TGTGCCAGCAGCTCGCCGGCACACCAAGAGACCCAGTACTTC	CASSSPAHQETQYF
TRBV10-3	TRBJ1-1	many	TRBD1	TGTGCCATCAGAAAGACAGGGCCGAACACTGAAGCTTTCTTT	CAIRKTGPNTEAFF
TRBV2	TRBJ2-7	many	TRBD2	TGTGCCAGGAAGGGACTAGCGGGATTGGGAGAGCAGTACTTC	CARKGLAGLGEQYF
TRBV30	TRBJ1-5	-	TRBD1	TGTGCCTGGAGGCAGGGACAGGGTGGTCAGCCCCAGCATTTT	CAWRQGQGGQPQHF
TRBV27	TRBJ2-5	-	TRBD1	TGTGCCAGCAGTTTATCGCGGACAGGGGTGGAGACCCAGTACTTC	CASSLSRTGVETQYF
TRBV28	TRBJ1-2	many	-	TGTGCCAGCAGTTCACACAGACGGGCCAGGGATGGCTACACCTTC	CASSSHRRARDGYTF
TRBV15	TRBJ2-7	many	TRBD2	TGTGCCACCAGCAGAGATTCTAGCGGGAGTTTCGAGCAGTACTTC	CATSRDSSGSFEQYF
TRBV28	TRBJ2-7	many	TRBD2	TGTGCCAGCAGTTTATCTTCTGGGAGGGCGTCCTACGAGCAGTACTTC	CASSLSSGRASYEQYF
TRBV6-1	TRBJ2-7	many	-	TGTGCCAGCAGTGAATGGGACAACCGAGGGCCCTACGAGCAGTACTTC	CASSEWDNRGPYEQYF
TRBV5-1	TRBJ2-7	many	TRBD1	TGCGCCAGCAGCACCCGGGACAGGGAGGGCGAGCAGTACTTC	CASSTRDREGEQYF
TRBV27	TRBJ1-6	many	-	TGTGCCAGCCGATTGGGGGGCACCTATAATTCACCCCTCCACTTT	CASRLGGTYNSPLHF
TRBV20-1	TRBJ2-1	few	TRBD1	TGCAGTGCTAGAGTCCGGAGGACAGGGGTACACGATGAGCAGTTCTTC	CSARVRRTGVHDEQFF
TRBV28	TRBJ1-4	many	-	TGTGCCAGCAGCCATGACAGGTCTAATGAAAAACTGTTTTTT	CASSHDRSNEKLFF
TRBV6-1	TRBJ1-1	many	-	TGTGCCAGCAACCCAGACAGGCCTCTCACTGAAGCTTTCTTT	CASNPDRPLTEAFF
TRBV12-3/TRBV12-4	TRBJ2-7	-	TRBD1	TGTGCCAGCAGTTTGGGGCTCCGGGACAGGGGGCATTCCTACGAGCAGTACTTC	CASSLGLRDRGHSYEQYF
TRBV5-1	TRBJ2-3	many	TRBD2	TGCGCCAGCTTCCGACTAGCGGGGGCCGAAGATACGCAGTATTTT	CASFRLAGAEDTQYF
TRBV6-1	TRBJ1-2	-	-	TGTGCCAGCAGTGAAGGTCCTTCCCCCCTCTATGGCTACACCTTC	CASSEGPSPLYGYTF
TRBV9	TRBJ2-3	many	-	TGTGCCAGCAGCGTGGAGAGGCTACCGAACACAGATACGCAGTATTTT	CASSVERLPNTDTQYF
TRBV19	TRBJ2-1	many	TRBD2	TGTGCCAGTAGTATGAGCGGGGGGTCCTACAATGAGCAGTTCTTC	CASSMSGGSYNEQFF
TRBV7-9	TRBJ2-1	few	TRBD2	TGTGCCAGCAGCTTAATTCGGGGGGGACTAGCGGGGCATGAGCAGTTCTTC	CASSLIRGGLAGHEQFF
TRBV7-2	TRBJ2-7	-	-	TGTGCCAGCAGCTTTATGGGGAGACCCCCTCTCGAGCAGTACTTC	CASSFMGRPPLEQYF
TRBV7-2	TRBJ1-1	many	-	TGTGCCAGCAGCTTAGCATGGGGAAACACTGAAGCTTTCTTT	CASSLAWGNTEAFF
TRBV9	TRBJ2-5	many	TRBD1	TGTGCCAGCAGCGCCCTCGGACAGGCTATTCAAGAGACCCAGTACTTC	CASSALGQAIQETQYF
TRBV19	TRBJ2-1	-	TRBD2	TGTGCCAGTGGACTAGCGGGAGGGAGTGAGCAGTTCTTC	CASGLAGGSEQFF
TRBV2	TRBJ2-7	many	TRBD1	TGTGCCAGCAGTTTGACAGGGGGCTGGGACGAGCAGTACTTC	CASSLTGGWDEQYF